The sequence of this TCR beta chain was determined in a study of blood T cell repertoires in COVID-19. This clone was counted only a few times. Original methodology: Reference gene primer amplification gave estimated nucleated cell counts. Data came from immunoSEQ multiplex PCR; TCRdb stores just in-frame clones and leaves some out. V and J calls and clone size are as listed in that table; D and trimming were resolved from the DNA. The data hold around 480,000 clones, with around 90% observed a single time. The V gene's germline CDR1 is MRHNA and CDR2 SNTAGT. The CDR3 has 13 amino acids. V lost 6 bases to trimming and J lost 4 bases; unmatched junction nucleotides: 3. Participants were aged roughly 18 to 89 years, lived in roughly 25 US areas, and enrolled virtually. Recovered status applied to Cohort 3 donors who had two consecutive negative PCRs. It also applied to those with clearance or with symptom resolution.

The V call is TRBV6-4, the J call TRBJ2-3, with 8 bases fitting TRBD2. Sequenced material: PBMCs or T cells enriched from blood (not recorded which). This TCR derives from a woman aged 18-29 years who had recovered from COVID-19. The CDR3 protein is CASSGGASDTQYF. The CDR3 nucleotides read TGTGCCAGCAGCGGGGGGGCGTCAGATACGCAGTATTTT.